This T cell receptor beta chain is from a study of radiotherapy plus CTLA-4 blockade in lung cancer. Study background: The study recorded objective responses in 15% to 20% of patients and disease control in under 35%.

Overall study findings and caveats: Best predicting response, reportedly, were early blood T cell clone dynamics, with interferon-beta.

Germline V gives CDR1 GTSNPN, CDR2 SVGIG (reference sequence). CDR3 length: 13 residues. With V trimmed by 3 bases and J by 8 bases, 6 bases remained unmatched. Note on this clone: The antigen is unknown.

Measured with immunoSEQ multiplex PCR; TCRdb has only the in-frame clones, and not every one. Here the sample spans tens of thousands of clones, about four fifths being singletons. This rearrangement joins TRBV30 to TRBJ2-1, with TRBD1 matching over 8 bases. The source was peripheral blood, collected from a patient treated with radiotherapy plus ipilimumab. This TCR derives from a human donor with non-small cell lung cancer who had stable disease on radiotherapy plus ipilimumab. The CDR3 spells CAWRDRAGHEQFF. In DNA form, the CDR3 reads TGTGCCTGGAGGGACAGGGCTGGGCATGAGCAGTTCTTC.